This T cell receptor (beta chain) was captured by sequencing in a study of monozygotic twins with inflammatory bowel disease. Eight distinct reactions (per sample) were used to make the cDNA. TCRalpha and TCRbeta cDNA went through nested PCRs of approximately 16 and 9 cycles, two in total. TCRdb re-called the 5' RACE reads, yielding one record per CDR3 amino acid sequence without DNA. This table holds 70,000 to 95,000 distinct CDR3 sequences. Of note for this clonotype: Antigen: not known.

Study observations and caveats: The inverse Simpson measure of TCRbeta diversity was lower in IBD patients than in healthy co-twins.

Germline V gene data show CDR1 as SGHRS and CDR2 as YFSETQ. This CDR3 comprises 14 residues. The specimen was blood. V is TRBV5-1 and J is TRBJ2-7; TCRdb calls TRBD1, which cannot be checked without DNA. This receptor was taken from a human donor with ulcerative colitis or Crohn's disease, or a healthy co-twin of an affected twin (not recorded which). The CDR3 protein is CASSLDLGVYEQYF.